This T cell receptor beta chain was observed in a study of blood T cell repertoires in COVID-19. Sequencing was performed with immunoSEQ multiplex PCR; in TCRdb, only in-frame clones are kept and a portion is missing. The sample has approximately 65,000 clones, about 81% seen once. Germline V gene lookup returns CDR1 SGHRS and CDR2 YFSETQ. The V and J ends lost 0 bases and 2 bases, in that order; junction bases with no gene match: 7. The CDR3 is made up of 17 amino acids. A word on this clone: The sample holds other DNA sequences that translate to the same CDR3.

The chain uses TRBV5-1 and TRBJ2-3; 9 bases fit TRBD2. The source of this sequence is a man older than 75 with acute or convalescent COVID-19. The sample comprised peripheral blood. The CDR3 is CASSLGGLAGFTDTQYF. CDR3 DNA: TGCGCCAGCAGCTTGGGGGGGCTAGCGGGGTTCACAGATACGCAGTATTTT.